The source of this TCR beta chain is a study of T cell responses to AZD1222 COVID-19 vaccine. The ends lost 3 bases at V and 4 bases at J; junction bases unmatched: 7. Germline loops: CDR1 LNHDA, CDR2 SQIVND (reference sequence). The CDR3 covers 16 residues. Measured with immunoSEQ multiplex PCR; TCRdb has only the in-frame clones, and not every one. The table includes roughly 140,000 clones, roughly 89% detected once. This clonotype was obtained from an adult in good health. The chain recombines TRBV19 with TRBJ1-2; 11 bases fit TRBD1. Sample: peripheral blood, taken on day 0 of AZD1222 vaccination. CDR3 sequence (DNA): TGTGCCAGTAGTATTAGTCCCGGGACAGGGGGCTATGGCTACACCTTC. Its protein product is CASSISPGTGGYGYTF. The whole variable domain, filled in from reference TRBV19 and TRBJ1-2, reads DGGITQSPKYLFRKEGQNVTLSCEQNLNHDAMYWYRQDPGQGLRLIYYSQIVNDFQKGDIAEGYSVSREKKESFPLTVTSAQKNPTAFYLCASSISPGTGGYGYTFGSGTRLTVV.